This TCR beta chain was identified in a study of CD8 T cells in Susac syndrome. cDNA came from approximately 0.5 to 1 ug RNA primed by random hexamers. TCRdb passed the immunoSEQ multiplex PCR reads through MiXCR, listing each CDR3 protein once. The sample yields 200,000 or so distinct CDR3 sequences, 90% to 95% seen once. CDR3 size: 12 residues. In germline, CDR1 is LGHDT, CDR2 YNNKEL (reference sequence). The V end lost 6 bases, the J end lost 6 bases, and 11 bases lay between the germline ends. The chain employs TRBV3-1 and TRBJ1-1, with D perhaps TRBD1 (6 bases). Input material: CD4+ T cells from PBMCs. This clonotype was sampled from a human donor with multiple sclerosis. CDR3 amino acids: CASRQGGAEAFF. The CDR3 DNA reads as TGTGCCAGCAGACAGGGAGGAGCTGAAGCTTTCTTT.